This entry concerns a single TCR beta chain. Its antigen is currently unknown. TCRdb passed the 5' RACE reads through MiXCR, listing each CDR3 protein once. The sample has 350,000 or so distinct CDR3 sequences, about 8.3% seen once; the top ten hold approximately 16%. The sample belongs to a study of T cells after yellow fever vaccination. Per germline, CDR1 MGHRA and CDR2 YSYEKL. CDR3 length equals 14 residues. V was shortened by 2 bases and J by 5 bases, with 9 bases between the two germline ends. General study findings and limits: Boosting was followed by the reappearance of most primary-vaccination clones (less than 98% CD4, under 90% CD8).

The receptor was derived from a man between 18 and 29 years old who received the YFV17D yellow fever vaccine. The chain combines TRBV4-1 with TRBJ1-4; D may be TRBD1 (6 bases). The sample in question was PBMCs, obtained about 41 days after the first yellow fever vaccination. The CDR3 region has the DNA TGCGCCAGCAGCCAACGACAGGTGAATGAAAAACTGTTTTTT. As protein: CASSQRQVNEKLFF.